One sample yielded the 21 T cell receptor beta chains listed below, sequenced in a study of glioma-infiltrating T cells. The iRepertoire nested amplicon-rescue multiplex PCR amplified TCR alpha and beta CDR3s from RNA. TCRdb re-analysed the multiplex PCR reads in MiXCR, keeping a single row per CDR3 protein. There are about 140,000 distinct CDR3 sequences in the sample; more than 35% occur only once, and over 15% lies in the top ten. The source material was glioma tissue, nonneoplastic brain tissue, or PBMCs (not recorded which). All receptors come from a human donor with low-grade glioma or glioblastoma, undergoing nonglioma brain surgery, or in good health (not recorded which).

This clonotype was seen a few times. This sequence joins TRBV5-1 and TRBJ2-3, with D unclear. V lost 0 bases and J 8 bases, leaving 10 bases between the germline ends. The CDR3 loop spans 13 amino acids. The germline CDR1 and CDR2 sequences are SGHRS and YFSETQ. CDR3 sequence reads: CASSLATSGTQYF. The CDR3 bases are TGCGCCAGCAGCTTGGCGACGTCGGGTACGCAGTATTTT.

V and J are TRBV28 and TRBJ1-5; D call uncertain. CDR3 length: 15 residues. V was cut by 3 bases and J by 7 bases, with 16 bases left in between. Germline loops: CDR1 MDHEN, CDR2 SYDVKM. As DNA, the CDR3 is TGTGCCAGCAGTTTCGTGCAGGTTATAGAGCAGCCCCAGCATTTT. Its translation: CASSFVQVIEQPQHF.

In this sample, this clonotype turned up a few times. This rearrangement joins TRBV6-6 to TRBJ1-2; 9 nucleotides agree with TRBD1. Trimming took 0 bases from V and 5 from J; bases not matched to a gene: 13. The germline V gene encodes CDR1 MNHNY and CDR2 SVGAGI (reference sequence). The CDR3 is 18 amino acids. CDR3 sequence: CASSYSTKMGQGGYGYTF. Written as DNA, the CDR3 is TGTGCCAGCAGTTACTCGACTAAAATGGGACAGGGTGGATATGGCTACACCTTC.

The V and J genes are TRBV27 and TRBJ1-6; D remains ambiguous. Trimming shortened V by 6 bases and J by 1 base, and 10 bases separated the two germline ends. Germline lookup yields CDR1 MNHEY and CDR2 SMNVEV (reference sequence). The CDR3 contains 15 residues. CDR3 nucleotides: TGTGCCAGCAGCTCGGGCAGGTCCTATAATTCACCCCTCCACTTT. Encoded protein: CASSSGRSYNSPLHF.

The chain links TRBV3-1 to TRBJ2-7; D not resolved. Trimming removed 1 base at V and 2 bases at J, with 9 bases between. The CDR3 consists of 14 residues. Per germline, CDR1 LGHDT and CDR2 YNNKEL (reference sequence). The chain's CDR3 is CASSQGSSTYEQYF. DNA for the CDR3: TGTGCCAGCAGCCAAGGGAGCTCAACCTACGAGCAGTACTTC.

This clonotype showed up just a few times. The rearrangement links TRBV4-1 to TRBJ2-7, with TRBD2 matching over 8 bases. From germline, CDR1 is MGHRA and CDR2 YSYEKL. The CDR3 runs 16 residues. V was clipped by 4 bases and J by 4 bases; unmatched bases: 12. CDR3: CASSPRFGGRTYEQYF. CDR3 DNA sequence: TGCGCCAGCAGCCCTAGGTTCGGCGGGAGGACGTACGAGCAGTACTTC.

In the case of this clonotype: This sequence may be a read error, since a much larger clone differs from it by one base. V usage is TRBV6-2 or TRBV6-3 and J usage is TRBJ1-1; TRBD1 matches 9 bases. CDR1 is MNHEY and CDR2 is SVGEGT in the germline V gene. There are 16 residues in the CDR3. The CDR3 region is CASSYSTGGMKTEAFF. In DNA form, the CDR3 reads TGTGCCAGCAGTTACTCGACAGGGGGAATGAAAACTGAAGCTTTCTTT.

This clonotype was counted between two and nine times. This rearrangement joins TRBV6-6 to TRBJ1-6; the D is unclear. The V gene's germline CDR1 is MNHNY and CDR2 SVGAGI (reference sequence). The CDR3 contains 14 residues. Trimming took 2 bases from V and 7 from J, leaving 9 bases between them. This CDR3 is CASSYGEYNSPLHF. The CDR3 DNA is TGTGCCAGCAGTTACGGGGAGTACAATTCACCCCTCCACTTT.

The V and J genes are TRBV20-1 and TRBJ2-5; D assignment may be TRBD1 or TRBD2 (7 bases each). Germline V CDR1 and CDR2: DFQATT, SNEGSKA (reference sequence). The ends were cut back, 5 bases at V and 1 base at J, with 20 bases in the middle. This CDR3 has 16 amino acids. The DNA for the CDR3 is TGCAGTGCTCCCGCAGGGGGGGGAGGACCCCAAGAGACCCAGTACTTC. It translates to CSAPAGGGGPQETQYF.

The chain recombines TRBV19 with TRBJ2-3; 9 positions agree with TRBD1. Germline V gives CDR1 LNHDA, CDR2 SQIVND (reference sequence). With V trimmed by 5 bases and J by 13 bases, 4 bases remained unmatched. This CDR3 contains 11 residues. This chain's CDR3 is CASSLGQGKYF. CDR3 DNA: TGTGCCAGTAGTCTCGGACAGGGGAAGTATTTT.

In its sample, this clonotype was seen many times. V usage is TRBV27 and J usage is TRBJ1-4; tentatively, D is TRBD1 (5 bases). The CDR3 loop spans 14 amino acids. Germline CDR1 MNHEY, CDR2 SMNVEV (reference sequence). Trimming pared 5 bases from V and 3 bases from J, leaving 10 bases between. CDR3 residues: CASSDTGSNEKLFF. The CDR3 region has the DNA TGTGCCAGCAGTGATACAGGTTCTAATGAAAAACTGTTTTTT. Full variable domain (remainder filled in from reference TRBV27 and TRBJ1-4): EAQVTQNPRYLITVTGKKLTVTCSQNMNHEYMSWYRQDPGLGLRQIYYSMNVEVTDKGDVPEGYKVSRKEKRNFPLILESPSPNQTSLYFCASSDTGSNEKLFFGSGTQLSVL.

The genes are TRBV2 and TRBJ1-2, with 11 nucleotides matching TRBD1. V trimming: 8 bases; J trimming: 8 bases; junction bases outside the gene matches: 7. CDR3 length: 13 amino acids. Germline CDR1 reads SNHLY; CDR2 reads FYNNEI. The CDR3 loop is CASGGQGAQGYTF. For the CDR3, the DNA is TGTGCCAGCGGTGGACAGGGGGCGCAGGGCTACACCTTC.

This clonotype was counted between two and nine times. This rearrangement joins TRBV27 to TRBJ2-1, with D maybe TRBD2 (6 bases). V lost 1 base, J lost 7 bases, and 17 bases lay in between. This CDR3 contains 16 residues. From germline, CDR1 is MNHEY and CDR2 SMNVEV (reference sequence). This chain's CDR3 is CASSLLGTGIPNEQFF. CDR3 in DNA: TGTGCCAGCAGTTTATTGGGGACTGGAATTCCTAATGAGCAGTTCTTC.

This clonotype came up a few times. This chain connects TRBV6-6 to TRBJ1-1; 8 nucleotides line up with TRBD1. The V gene's germline CDR1 is MNHNY and CDR2 SVGAGI (reference sequence). V shed 2 bases and J 3 bases; nucleotides not matched to a gene: 8. CDR3 length: 16 residues. CDR3 DNA: TGTGCCAGCAGTTACACCGGACAGGGTTCGGACACTGAAGCTTTCTTT. Protein: CASSYTGQGSDTEAFF.

V usage is TRBV6-1 and J usage is TRBJ2-1, with TRBD2 matching over 8 bases. There are 15 residues in the CDR3. Per the germline V gene, CDR1 is MNHNS and CDR2 is SASEGT. J gave up 9 bases and V 5 bases, and 12 bases lay outside the gene matches. The CDR3 loop reads CASSYQPGLEIEQFF. The CDR3 DNA sequence: TGTGCCAGCAGTTATCAACCGGGACTAGAGATTGAGCAGTTCTTC.

The chain combines TRBV27 with TRBJ2-5, with 8 bases lining up with TRBD2. V lost 8 bases, J lost 3 bases, and 2 bases stayed unmatched. Germline CDR1 and CDR2: MNHEY and SMNVEV (reference sequence). CDR3 size: 12 residues. CDR3: CASSGLEETQYF. CDR3 in DNA: TGTGCCAGCTCGGGACTAGAAGAGACCCAGTACTTC.

The chain uses TRBV10-3 and TRBJ2-5, with 10 bases matching TRBD2. CDR1 and CDR2 from the germline V gene are ENHRY and SYGVKD. The trim removed 6 bases at V and 5 bases at J, leaving 9 bases unmatched. This CDR3 region has 15 residues. CDR3 DNA sequence: TGTGCCATCAGGCCCAGCGGGGGGGCCGAGGAGACCCAGTACTTC. Translated: CAIRPSGGAEETQYF.

The V and J genes are TRBV18 and TRBJ1-3; D is perhaps TRBD1 (5 bases). Deletions cut 4 bases from V and 1 base from J, with 11 bases between. The length of the CDR3 is 15 residues. Per germline, CDR1 KGHSH and CDR2 LQKENI. Here the CDR3 DNA reads TGTGCCAGCTCACTCGACAGACGATCTGGAAACACCATATATTTT. This gives the protein CASSLDRRSGNTIYF. Together with reference TRBV18 and TRBJ1-3, the CDR3 gives the full variable domain: NAGVMQNPRHLVRRRGQEARLRCSPMKGHSHVYWYRQLPEEGLKFMVYLQKENIIDESGMPKERFSAEFPKEGPSILRIQQVVRGDSAAYFCASSLDRRSGNTIYFGEGSWLTVV.

This clonotype was seen only a few times. This sequence joins TRBV12-3 or TRBV12-4 and TRBJ2-1, with a weak D call TRBD1 (6 bases). V was trimmed by 2 bases and J by 4 bases, leaving 12 bases between them. The CDR3 has 15 residues. The CDR3 DNA follows: TGTGCCAGCAGTTTATTACAGGGCTCTTACAATGAGCAGTTCTTC. Amino acid sequence: CASSLLQGSYNEQFF.

The chain carries TRBV7-9 and TRBJ2-7, with D possibly TRBD2 on 6 matching bases. The length of the CDR3 is 14 residues. Germline lookup yields CDR1 SEHNR and CDR2 FQNEAQ (reference sequence). Trimming pared 0 bases from V and 7 bases from J, leaving 13 bases between. The CDR3 DNA reads TGTGCCAGCAGCTTAGCGGGAGGCCCCCTGGAGCAGTACTTC. Its translation: CASSLAGGPLEQYF.

This clonotype was seen repeatedly, ten times or more. This chain joins TRBV12-3 or TRBV12-4 and TRBJ1-5; D is undetermined. Trimming removed 0 bases from V and 0 bases from J, with 9 bases in between. The CDR3 is 16 amino acids. The chain's CDR3 is CASSLAPIHSNQPQHF. CDR3 sequence (DNA): TGTGCCAGCAGTTTAGCCCCCATACATAGCAATCAGCCCCAGCATTTT.